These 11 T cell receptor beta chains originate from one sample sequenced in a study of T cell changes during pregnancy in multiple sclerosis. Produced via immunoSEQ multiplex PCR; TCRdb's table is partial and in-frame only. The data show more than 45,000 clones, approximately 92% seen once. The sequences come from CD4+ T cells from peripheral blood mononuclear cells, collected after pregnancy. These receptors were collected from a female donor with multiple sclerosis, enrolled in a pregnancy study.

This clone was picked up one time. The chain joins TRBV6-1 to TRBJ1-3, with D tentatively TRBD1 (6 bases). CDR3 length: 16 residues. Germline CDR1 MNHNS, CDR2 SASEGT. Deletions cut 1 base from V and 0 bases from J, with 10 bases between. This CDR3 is CASSEGTASSGNTIYF. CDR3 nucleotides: TGTGCCAGCAGTGAAGGGACAGCAAGCTCTGGAAACACCATATATTTT.

Written as DNA, the CDR3 is TGCGCCAGCAGCCGGACCGGACAGGGGCGGCAAGAGACCCAGTACTTC. Protein sequence: CASSRTGQGRQETQYF. The chain couples TRBV4-3 to TRBJ2-5, with 9 bases lining up with TRBD1. J was trimmed by 2 bases and V by 4 bases; bases with no gene match: 8. The CDR3 runs to 16 residues. In germline, CDR1 is LGHNA, CDR2 YSLEER.

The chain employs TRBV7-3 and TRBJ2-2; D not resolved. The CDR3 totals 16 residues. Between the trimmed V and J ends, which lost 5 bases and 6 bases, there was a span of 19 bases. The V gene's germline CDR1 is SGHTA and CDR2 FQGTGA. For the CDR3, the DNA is TGTGCCAGCAGCCCCCGTCCCGGAACAGTCGCCGGGGAGCTGTTTTTT. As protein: CASSPRPGTVAGELFF. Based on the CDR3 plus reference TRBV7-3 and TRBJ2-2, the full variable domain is GAGVSQTPSNKVTEKGKYVELRCDPISGHTALYWYRQSLGQGPEFLIYFQGTGAADDSGLPNDRFFAVRPEGSVSTLKIQRTERGDSAVYLCASSPRPGTVAGELFFGEGSRLTVL.

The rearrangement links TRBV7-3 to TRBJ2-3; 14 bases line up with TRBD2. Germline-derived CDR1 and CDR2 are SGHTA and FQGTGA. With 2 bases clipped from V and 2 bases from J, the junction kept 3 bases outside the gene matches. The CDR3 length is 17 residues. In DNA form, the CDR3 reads TGTGCCAGCAGCTTACGACTAGCGGGGGGGTCCACAGATACGCAGTATTTT. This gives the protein CASSLRLAGGSTDTQYF. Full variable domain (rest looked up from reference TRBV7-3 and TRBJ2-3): GAGVSQTPSNKVTEKGKYVELRCDPISGHTALYWYRQSLGQGPEFLIYFQGTGAADDSGLPNDRFFAVRPEGSVSTLKIQRTERGDSAVYLCASSLRLAGGSTDTQYFGPGTRLTVL.

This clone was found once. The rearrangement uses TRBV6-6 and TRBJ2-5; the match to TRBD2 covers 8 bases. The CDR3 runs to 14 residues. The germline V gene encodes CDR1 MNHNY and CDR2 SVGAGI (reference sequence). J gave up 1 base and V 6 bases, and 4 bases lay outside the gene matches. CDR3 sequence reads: CASRPGGAQETQYF. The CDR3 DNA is TGTGCCAGCAGACCCGGGGGGGCCCAAGAGACCCAGTACTTC.

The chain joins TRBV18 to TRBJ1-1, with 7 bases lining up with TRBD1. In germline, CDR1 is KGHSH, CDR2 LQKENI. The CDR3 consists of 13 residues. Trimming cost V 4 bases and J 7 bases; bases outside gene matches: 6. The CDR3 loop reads CASSRVTGNEAFF. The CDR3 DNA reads TGTGCCAGCTCACGAGTGACAGGGAATGAAGCTTTCTTT.

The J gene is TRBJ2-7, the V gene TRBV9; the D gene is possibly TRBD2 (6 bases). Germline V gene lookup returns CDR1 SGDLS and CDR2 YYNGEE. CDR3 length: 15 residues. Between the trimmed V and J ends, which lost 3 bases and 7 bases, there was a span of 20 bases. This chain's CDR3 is CASSARDGRTGEQYF. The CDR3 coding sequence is TGTGCCAGCAGCGCCCGGGACGGGAGAACCGGAGAGCAGTACTTC. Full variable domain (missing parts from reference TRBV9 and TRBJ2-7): DSGVTQTPKHLITATGQRVTLRCSPRSGDLSVYWYQQSLDQGLQFLIQYYNGEERAKGNILERFSAQQFPDLHSELNLSSLELGDSALYFCASSARDGRTGEQYFGPGTRLTVT.

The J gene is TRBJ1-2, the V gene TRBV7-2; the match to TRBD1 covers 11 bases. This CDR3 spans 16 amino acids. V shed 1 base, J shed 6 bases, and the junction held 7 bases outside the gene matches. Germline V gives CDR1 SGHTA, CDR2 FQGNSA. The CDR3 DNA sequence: TGTGCCAGCAGCTTAGGTCTGGGGACAGGGGGTAATGGCTACACCTTC. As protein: CASSLGLGTGGNGYTF. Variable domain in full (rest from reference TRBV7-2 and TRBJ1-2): GAGVSQSPSNKVTEKGKDVELRCDPISGHTALYWYRQSLGQGLEFLIYFQGNSAPDKSGLPSDRFSAERTGGSVSTLTIQRTQQEDSAVYLCASSLGLGTGGNGYTFGSGTRLTVV.

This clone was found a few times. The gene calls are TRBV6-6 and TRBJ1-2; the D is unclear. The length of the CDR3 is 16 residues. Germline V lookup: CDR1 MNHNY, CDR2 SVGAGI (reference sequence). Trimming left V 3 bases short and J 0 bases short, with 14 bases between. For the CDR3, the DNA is TGTGCCAGCAGTTATGGGCCGTTCGTAGCTAACTATGGCTACACCTTC. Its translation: CASSYGPFVANYGYTF.

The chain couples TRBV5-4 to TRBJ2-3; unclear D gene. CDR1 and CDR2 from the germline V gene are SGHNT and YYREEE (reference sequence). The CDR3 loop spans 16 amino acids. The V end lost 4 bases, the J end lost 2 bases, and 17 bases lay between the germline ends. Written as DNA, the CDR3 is TGTGCCAGCAGCGTGCCGGGTCCTTCCCACACAGATACGCAGTATTTT. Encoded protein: CASSVPGPSHTDTQYF.

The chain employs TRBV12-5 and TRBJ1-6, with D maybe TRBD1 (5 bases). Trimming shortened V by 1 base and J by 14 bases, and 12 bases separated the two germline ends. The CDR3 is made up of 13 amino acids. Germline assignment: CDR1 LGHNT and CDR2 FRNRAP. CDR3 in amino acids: CASGLAGRGALHF. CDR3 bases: TGTGCTAGTGGTTTGGCGGGACGGGGGGCCCTCCACTTT.